Listed here are 14 T cell receptor beta chains from one sample, sequenced in a study of cytomegalovirus exposure and HLA in healthy donors. The PCR made use of 60 Vbeta and 13 Jbeta primers. Repertoires were generated with immunoSEQ multiplex PCR, while TCRdb's copy carries only in-frame clones and drops some. Among approximately 180,000 clones listed, 70% to 80% were seen once. Sequenced input: PBMCs. These receptor sequences come from a woman in her 30s in good health and CMV-seropositive.

The J gene is TRBJ1-5, the V gene TRBV18; 8 bases are a match to TRBD1. Germline V lookup: CDR1 KGHSH, CDR2 LQKENI. V lost 4 bases and J lost 2; bases outside the gene matches: 7. The CDR3 consists of 16 residues. As DNA, the CDR3 is TGTGCCAGCTCACAGCTCCAGGGGGCCGGCAATCAGCCCCAGCATTTT. Amino acid sequence: CASSQLQGAGNQPQHF.

This clone has just a few counts. V is TRBV6-5 and J is TRBJ2-7, with TRBD1 matching 7 bases. V lost 6 bases, J lost 0 bases, and 2 bases stayed unmatched. Germline V CDR1 and CDR2: MNHEY, SVGAGI. CDR3 length equals 13 residues. The CDR3 DNA is TGTGCCAGCAGGCGACAGGGCTCCTACGAGCAGTACTTC. Translated, it gives CASRRQGSYEQYF.

As DNA, the CDR3 is TGCGCCAGCTGCACCTACGGGACTAGCGGGATTATTTTAGGAGAGACCCAGTACTTC. It codes for CASCTYGTSGIILGETQYF. The genes are TRBV5-1 and TRBJ2-5; 13 nucleotides match TRBD2. The CDR3 is 19 amino acids. Germline loops: CDR1 SGHRS, CDR2 YFSETQ. Trimming cost V 7 bases and J 4 bases; bases outside gene matches: 19.

The J gene is TRBJ1-2, the V gene TRBV28, with 8 bases fitting TRBD1. CDR3 length equals 17 residues. Germline CDR1 is MDHEN and CDR2 is SYDVKM. V lost 6 bases to trimming and J lost 5 bases; unmatched junction nucleotides: 17. The DNA for the CDR3 is TGTGCCAGCAGGACGACAGGGGAGTCGGCATGGGAGTATGGCTACACCTTC. It is translated as CASRTTGESAWEYGYTF.

This clone was seen only once. The CDR3 bases are TGTGCCAGCAGTTTTAAGAGGGATGAAAAACTGTTTTTT. Protein product: CASSFKRDEKLFF. The V call is TRBV27, the J call TRBJ1-4, with D unresolved. This CDR3 is built from 13 residues. V gave up 3 bases and J gave up 6 bases, with 8 bases separating them. The germline gives CDR1 MNHEY, CDR2 SMNVEV (reference sequence).

The gene calls are TRBV5-1 and TRBJ1-4; 7 bases map to TRBD1. The CDR3 covers 16 residues. Looked up from germline, CDR1 is SGHRS and CDR2 is YFSETQ. After removal of 7 bases from V and 4 bases from J, the junction contained 13 bases not matched to a gene. CDR3 DNA sequence: TGCGCCAGCCAGACAGGGCCTGCGATTCGTAATGAAAAACTGTTTTTT. Protein product: CASQTGPAIRNEKLFF.

The rearrangement uses TRBV11-1 and TRBJ2-1; D might be TRBD2 (6 bases). V lost 1 base and J lost 5, with 18 bases in between. Per germline, CDR1 SGHAT and CDR2 FQDESV (reference sequence). The CDR3 totals 17 residues. For the CDR3, the DNA is TGTGCCAGCAGCTTAGTTTATCCGGGAGTTGGCAACAATGAGCAGTTCTTC. Translation gives CASSLVYPGVGNNEQFF. Complete variable domain (other parts from reference TRBV11-1 and TRBJ2-1): EAEVAQSPRYKITEKSQAVAFWCDPISGHATLYWYRQILGQGPELLVQFQDESVVDDSQLPKDRFSAERLKGVDSTLKIQPAELGDSAMYLCASSLVYPGVGNNEQFFGPGTRLTVL.

This CDR3 is CASSLLGTENQPQHF. The CDR3 region has the DNA TGTGCCAGCAGCTTACTCGGGACAGAAAATCAGCCCCAGCATTTT. This chain uses TRBV11-2 with TRBJ1-5, with 7 bases aligning to TRBD1. Per germline, CDR1 SGHAT and CDR2 FQNNGV. J gave up 4 bases and V 2 bases, and 5 bases lay outside the gene matches. This CDR3 is built from 15 residues.

This clone came up once. The CDR3 sequence: CASSTANSGIYNEQFF. Written as DNA, the CDR3 is TGTGCCAGTAGCACCGCTAATAGCGGGATTTACAATGAGCAGTTCTTC. V usage is TRBV19 and J usage is TRBJ2-1; 8 bases are shared with TRBD2. Unmatched junction bases numbered 11, after V lost 6 bases and J lost 4 bases. CDR3 length equals 16 residues. Germline CDR1 reads LNHDA; CDR2 reads SQIVND (reference sequence).

V and J are TRBV7-2 and TRBJ2-3, with 8 bases aligning to TRBD2. This CDR3 is 16 amino acids long. The germline V gene encodes CDR1 SGHTA and CDR2 FQGNSA. The V segment lost 2 bases and the J segment 1 base; nucleotides outside the gene matches: 5. The DNA for the CDR3 is TGTGCCAGCAGCTTAACGGCGGGAGGAGGCACAGATACGCAGTATTTT. Residues: CASSLTAGGGTDTQYF. Based on the CDR3 plus reference TRBV7-2 and TRBJ2-3, the full variable domain is GAGVSQSPSNKVTEKGKDVELRCDPISGHTALYWYRQSLGQGLEFLIYFQGNSAPDKSGLPSDRFSAERTGGSVSTLTIQRTQQEDSAVYLCASSLTAGGGTDTQYFGPGTRLTVL.

As concerns this clone: One junction end does not reproduce the germline sequence, and a read error may be involved. The chain uses TRBV20-1 and TRBJ1-1; D not certain. This CDR3 comprises 8 residues. Looked up from germline, CDR1 is DFQATT and CDR2 is SNEGSKA (reference sequence). CDR3 residues: CSAPGPHF. DNA of the CDR3: TGCAGTGCTCCAGGTCCCCACTTT.

The CDR3 is CASSQDPRGETQYF. Written as DNA, the CDR3 is TGCGCCAGCAGCCAAGATCCCAGGGGCGAGACCCAGTACTTC. The V call is TRBV4-3, the J call TRBJ2-5, with a possible D match to TRBD1 (6 bases). The germline CDR1 and CDR2 sequences are LGHNA and YSLEER. The CDR3 loop spans 14 amino acids. Trimming took 0 bases from V and 5 from J, leaving 10 bases between them.

The chain joins TRBV5-1 to TRBJ2-3; TRBD2 aligns across 9 bases. This CDR3 has 18 residues. CDR1 and CDR2 (germline): SGHRS, YFSETQ. V lost 1 base to trimming and J lost 2 bases; unmatched junction nucleotides: 11. CDR3 coding DNA: TGCGCCAGCAGCTTGTTGCGGGAGGGCCCCTACTTCACAGATACGCAGTATTTT. Protein: CASSLLREGPYFTDTQYF.

This rearrangement joins TRBV7-2 to TRBJ2-7, with D possibly TRBD1 on 5 matching bases. The CDR3 consists of 15 residues. The germline V and J ends were trimmed by 2 bases and 2 bases, with 13 bases remaining between them. Germline lookup yields CDR1 SGHTA and CDR2 FQGNSA. CDR3 in DNA: TGTGCCAGCAGCTTACAGGGCAGGACCCCCTACGAGCAGTACTTC. Encoded protein: CASSLQGRTPYEQYF.